This T cell receptor (beta chain) stems from a study of shared clonotypes between healthy human individuals. General study results and limits: Only a few donors were included, so the genetic and exposure-history diversity represented was limited. Clonotype sharing among the donors was expected to vary with sequencing depth.

Researchers sequenced unsorted PBMC DNA using ten immunoSEQ deep assay plates. Authors' methods: Junction-only immunoSEQ sequences carried no quality scores, so filtering differed. Libraries were prepared by immunoSEQ multiplex PCR; TCRdb keeps only in-frame clonotypes and omits some of them. Clone size and the V and J calls come from that table; the DNA yielded D and trimming. This table has around 500,000 clones, over 75% appearing once. Turning to this clone: Antigen: not known.

This TCR came from a woman between 35 and 50 years old in good health. Some clones in this sample may be carry-over from other donors' samples. Sample: PBMCs.

The CDR3, as DNA: TGTGCCAGCAGGGGTCGGACAGCCTATGGCTACACCTTC. Its protein is CASRGRTAYGYTF. V usage is TRBV27 and J usage is TRBJ1-2; tentatively, D is TRBD1 (6 bases). Germline V lookup: CDR1 MNHEY, CDR2 SMNVEV (reference sequence). Between the trimmed V and J ends, which lost 6 bases and 4 bases, there was a span of 12 bases. The CDR3 covers 13 residues.